This T cell receptor beta chain is from a study of response to subunit inactivated influenza vaccine. In germline, CDR1 is MDHEN, CDR2 SYDVKM. The CDR3 is 13 amino acids. J lost 8 bases, V lost 4 bases, and 5 bases had no gene match. This clonotype was observed once. What it recognizes is unknown. Study findings and constraints: Only a handful of new T cells, the authors suggested, are recruited with each seasonal influenza vaccination.

Each CDR3 protein is one row after TCRdb ran MiXCR on the RT-PCR reads. The sample has more than 600,000 distinct CDR3 sequences, roughly 18% seen once; the top ten hold roughly 11%. V gene TRBV28 combines with J gene TRBJ1-2, with 9 bases aligning to TRBD1. The source is a man in his fifties or sixties who received an inactivated influenza vaccine. Sequenced material: PBMCs from blood, taken roughly 5 days after vaccination. DNA for the CDR3: TGTGCCAGCAGTTCCGGGACAGGGCAGGGCTACACCTTC. It translates to CASSSGTGQGYTF.